These 17 T cell receptor beta chains came from one sample sequenced in a study of cytomegalovirus exposure and HLA in healthy donors. PCR was performed using 60 Vbeta and 13 Jbeta primers. Generated by immunoSEQ multiplex PCR, the TCRdb table keeps only in-frame clones and is missing some. Among some 150,000 clones listed, roughly 73% were seen once. What was sequenced was PBMCs. The receptors shown here come from a female donor in good health and CMV-seronegative.

The V gene is TRBV21-1, the J gene TRBJ1-2; the table assigns TRBD1, which was not confirmed against the DNA. TRBV21-1 is a listed pseudogene. The CDR3 runs 18 residues. The CDR3 DNA reads TGTGCCAGCAGCACGCTAATCAGGACAGGGGGATTGGGCTATGGCTACACCTTC. This translates into CASSTLIRTGGLGYGYTF.

The chain links TRBV12-5 to TRBJ1-2; D is ambiguous. Trimming cost V 1 base and J 4 bases, with 10 bases left between them. The CDR3 contains 14 residues. CDR1 is LGHNT, CDR2 FRNRAP, per germline. CDR3 sequence: CASGLDTPSYGYTF. The CDR3 region has the DNA TGTGCTAGTGGTTTGGACACGCCTAGCTATGGCTACACCTTC.

This chain connects TRBV4-1 to TRBJ1-1; perhaps TRBD1 as D (6 bases). CDR3 length: 15 amino acids. Looked up from germline, CDR1 is MGHRA and CDR2 is YSYEKL. Trimming stripped 3 bases from V and 0 bases from J, with 11 bases between. Here the CDR3 reads CASSHPDSLNTEAFF. CDR3 sequence (DNA): TGCGCCAGCAGCCACCCGGACAGCTTGAACACTGAAGCTTTCTTT.

The CDR3 bases are TGCGCCAGCAGCCCATTGGGACAGGGGGACGAGCAGTACTTC. The encoded protein is CASSPLGQGDEQYF. The chain recombines TRBV5-1 with TRBJ2-7; 11 nucleotides match TRBD1. Looked up from germline, CDR1 is SGHRS and CDR2 is YFSETQ. Trimming cost V 4 bases and J 5 bases; bases outside gene matches: 5. The CDR3 runs 14 residues.

The V gene is TRBV4-2, the J gene TRBJ2-3, with TRBD2 identical over 11 bases. Germline V gene lookup returns CDR1 LGHNA and CDR2 YNFKEQ. The CDR3 extends over 19 amino acids. J was trimmed by 8 bases and V by 0 bases; bases with no gene match: 16. This chain's CDR3 is CASSQDLASGGPYKSTQYF. In nucleotides, the CDR3 is TGTGCCAGCAGCCAAGATCTGGCTAGCGGGGGGCCCTATAAGAGTACGCAGTATTTT.

The genes are TRBV19 and TRBJ2-3, with D perhaps TRBD1 (6 bases). Looked up from germline, CDR1 is LNHDA and CDR2 is SQIVND (reference sequence). V dropped 0 bases and J dropped 4 bases, with 17 bases sitting between them. The CDR3 loop spans 17 amino acids. Here the CDR3 DNA reads TGTGCCAGTAGTATAGACCCCGGACAGCCAGGGGCAGATACGCAGTATTTT. Protein product: CASSIDPGQPGADTQYF.

This chain joins TRBV14 and TRBJ1-3; D not certain. V lost 0 bases to trimming and J lost 2 bases, with 5 bases between them. This CDR3 comprises 14 residues. From germline, CDR1 is SGHDN and CDR2 FVKESK. The CDR3 spells CASSQDLAGNTIYF. In DNA, the CDR3 is TGTGCCAGCAGCCAAGATTTAGCTGGAAACACCATATATTTT. The variable domain in full, completed from reference TRBV14 and TRBJ1-3, reads EAGVTQFPSHSVIEKGQTVTLRCDPISGHDNLYWYRRVMGKEIKFLLHFVKESKQDESGMPNNRFLAERTGGTYSTLKVQPAELEDSGVYFCASSQDLAGNTIYFGEGSWLTVV.

The chain carries TRBV27 and TRBJ1-6; D is ambiguous. The V end was cut by 5 bases, the J end by 4 bases, with 12 bases between. CDR1 and CDR2 from the germline V gene are MNHEY and SMNVEV (reference sequence). This CDR3 contains 15 residues. The CDR3 sequence is CASSHPPGYNSPLHF. The DNA for the CDR3 is TGTGCCAGCAGTCACCCCCCGGGTTATAATTCACCCCTCCACTTT.

V usage is TRBV5-1 and J usage is TRBJ1-1; the D gene is possibly TRBD1 (5 bases). Germline V CDR1 and CDR2: SGHRS, YFSETQ. The CDR3 loop spans 14 amino acids. Trimming pared 0 bases from V and 3 bases from J, leaving 9 bases between. This CDR3 is CASSLVGGDTEAFF. CDR3 sequence (DNA): TGCGCCAGCAGCTTGGTGGGGGGGGACACTGAAGCTTTCTTT.

This rearrangement joins TRBV5-4 to TRBJ2-7; TRBD1 aligns across 8 bases. Germline CDR1 is SGHNT and CDR2 is YYREEE (reference sequence). V gave up 4 bases and J gave up 8 bases; unmatched junction bases: 8. The CDR3 spans 13 residues. DNA of the CDR3: TGTGCCAGCAGCCCGGAGGCAGGGGGCCAGCAGTACTTC. Translating it yields CASSPEAGGQQYF.

The chain joins TRBV16 to TRBJ1-1; the D gene is possibly TRBD1 (6 bases). Trimming removed 4 bases at V and 0 bases at J, with 15 bases between. CDR1 and CDR2 (germline): KGHSY, FQNENV. The CDR3 totals 16 residues. The CDR3 coding sequence is TGTGCCAGCAGCCCCCGGGGGGGGCTTATGAACACTGAAGCTTTCTTT. Translation: CASSPRGGLMNTEAFF.

The genes are TRBV7-9 and TRBJ2-1; D is unresolved. Germline V gene sequence: CDR1 SEHNR, CDR2 FQNEAQ (reference sequence). CDR3 length: 13 residues. V shed 4 bases and J shed 7 bases, with 11 bases lying between them. The CDR3 region is CASSSTGYNEQFF. The DNA of the CDR3 is TGTGCCAGCAGCTCAACCGGGTATAATGAGCAGTTCTTC.

This chain's CDR3 is CASSPAGGNYGYTF. The CDR3 DNA reads as TGCGCCAGCAGCCCCGCCGGGGGAAACTATGGCTACACCTTC. The rearrangement joins TRBV4-1 to TRBJ1-2, with D possibly TRBD1 on 5 matching bases. Germline CDR1 is MGHRA and CDR2 is YSYEKL. The CDR3 totals 14 residues. V was cut by 4 bases and J by 2 bases, with 11 bases left in between.

The chain links TRBV9 to TRBJ2-3, with 9 bases that match TRBD2. Losses at the gene ends were 1 base for V and 0 bases for J; bases not matched to a gene: 6. CDR1 SGDLS and CDR2 YYNGEE come from the germline V gene. CDR3 length: 17 amino acids. The CDR3 bases are TGTGCCAGCAGCGTACCTATAGCGGGGGCTAGCACAGATACGCAGTATTTT. Its protein product is CASSVPIAGASTDTQYF.

This rearrangement joins TRBV28 to TRBJ1-4; unclear D gene. The germline V and J ends were trimmed by 4 bases and 5 bases, with 5 bases remaining between them. The CDR3 sequence is 12 residues long. From germline, CDR1 is MDHEN and CDR2 SYDVKM. CDR3 loop: CASSSPNEKLFF. The CDR3 nucleotides are TGTGCCAGCAGTTCTCCCAATGAAAAACTGTTTTTT. Full variable domain (remainder filled in from reference TRBV28 and TRBJ1-4): DVKVTQSSRYLVKRTGEKVFLECVQDMDHENMFWYRQDPGLGLRLIYFSYDVKMKEKGDIPEGYSVSREKKERFSLILESASTNQTSMYLCASSSPNEKLFFGSGTQLSVL.

This clone was observed a single time. V usage is TRBV6-1 and J usage is TRBJ1-2; 12 positions agree with TRBD1. Germline CDR1 MNHNS, CDR2 SASEGT. With 4 bases clipped from V and 3 bases from J, the junction kept 18 bases outside the gene matches. This CDR3 contains 20 residues. CDR3 protein: CASSGYSAWDRGLIDYGYTF. CDR3 coding DNA: TGTGCCAGCAGTGGATACTCGGCATGGGACAGGGGGCTTATAGACTATGGCTACACCTTC.

This clone was picked up a small number of times. The V call is TRBV6-5, the J call TRBJ1-1, with D hard to call. Trimming left V 6 bases short and J 4 bases short, with 15 bases between. The CDR3 extends over 14 amino acids. Germline V gene data show CDR1 as MNHEY and CDR2 as SVGAGI. This CDR3 reads CASRRGLSVTEAFF. The DNA of the CDR3 is TGTGCCAGCAGGAGAGGGTTATCGGTCACTGAAGCTTTCTTT.